The T cell receptor beta chain under discussion was sequenced for a study of shared clonotypes between healthy human individuals (TCRdb year 2020). Notes on the research overall: The cohort comprised two women and three men aged 18 to 49 years. Per donor, leukapheresis produced somewhere between about 0.94 and 8.9 billion PBMCs. To estimate repertoire size and how much clonotype sharing occurs between individuals, the study deeply sequenced the blood TCR repertoires of roughly 5 healthy adults. For each donor, CD4 naive and CD4 memory were each given three plates, CD8 naive was given two plates, and CD8 memory was given one plate. Libraries were prepared and TCR repertoires were sequenced by different laboratories using diverse techniques, in order to increase sequencing depth and limit assay-specific biases. General study outcomes and caveats: Sharing across a handful of donors was observed for around 5% of naive CD4, about 4% of naive CD8, roughly 2.3% of memory CD4, and around 0.4% of memory CD8 clonotypes. Compared with non-shared clonotypes, clonotypes shared by all four sorted-subset donors had higher generation probabilities. Rarefaction of sorted-subset datasets indicated incomplete sequencing despite the large sequencing depth. Naive subsets generally had larger estimated clonotype richness than memory subsets did. Only blood was sampled, and tissue TCR repertoires likely differ from those in blood. Pairwise subsampling indicated that sequencing depth was expected to affect the degree of clonotype sharing among donors. The genetic and exposure-history diversity represented was limited by the small number of donors.

V is shortened by 1 base, J by 8 bases, and the region joining them spans 14 bases. The CDR3, from cysteine to phenylalanine, totals 15 residues. The read is trimmed to its CDR3 DNA, 45 bases read in frame from base 1. Via the germline V gene, CDR1 is MNHNS and CDR2 SASEGT. Of note for this clone: The target of this receptor is not known. There are no base qualities to consult, and no much larger clone falls within one base.

The donors were healthy, HIV-negative adults with no recently reported acute infections or vaccinations. All donors were Caucasian adults living in Nashville, Tennessee, USA. Magnetic negative selection was used to enrich CD4+ T cells, after which naive cells were positively selected on CD45RA and the negative fraction became the memory subset. After blood collection by leukapheresis, PBMCs were isolated using Ficoll-Histopaque density gradient centrifugation and then cryopreserved in the vapor phase of liquid nitrogen. Analytical flow cytometry was used to check the purity and quantity of each magnetically sorted T cell population. From each sorted fraction, genomic DNA was isolated and quantified by UV absorbance on a Nanodrop 2000c. TCR CDR3 regions were amplified from genomic DNA by multiplex PCR using the deep immunoSEQ assay. Genomic DNA extracted from each cell subset was distributed evenly over all wells of several immunoSEQ 96-well plates, and each plate served as one replicate. For sorted subsets, around 200 ng genomic DNA, equal to 30,000 or so T cell genomes, was loaded into each replicate PCR. Purified libraries were quantified with a Qubit 3.0 fluorometer, sized on a Bioanalyzer 2100, and re-quantified with the KAPA Library Quantification kit. Every immunoSEQ 96-well plate was sequenced on a separate single-read 150-cycle Illumina NextSeq 550 flow cell. For the original study's pipeline: Because the immunoSEQ output included only junctional sequences and no quality scores, the filtering could not be the same as the filtering used for full-length reads. To assign V/J genes and CDR3, sequences were annotated using PyIR, a Python wrapper for IgBLAST v1.9, with IMGT germline references. Reads with weak V/J assignments (E-value above 1e-6), missing CDR3, stop codons, out-of-frame junctions, or ambiguous translated residues were removed. V3J clonotypes were defined by identical inferred V gene, J gene, and CDR3 amino acid sequence. To compute the percentage overlap between repertoires, the number of shared unique clonotypes was divided by the size of the smaller repertoire. Repertoire richness was assessed with RTK rarefaction, the Chao1 estimator, and Recon v2.1 estimates of unobserved clonotypes. OLGA was used to compute generation probabilities for all TCRbeta clonotypes that the gDNA method yielded from a handful of donors. TCRdb retrieved this table from immuneACCESS and kept in-frame rearrangements only. Not all clones are present; in checked studies, unresolved V genes account for under half, and no reason is known for the remainder. V and J calls and clone size are copied from that table; D and trimming were computed from the DNA. This sample holds some 2,000,000 clones; 90% to 95% were observed only once. The ten largest make up 0.13% of the sample.

The origin of this receptor is a young man in good health. Sequenced: naive CD4+ T cells sorted from blood. This specimen's cell subset or site label, per the study, means: CD45RA+ positively selected. The rearranged segments are TRBV6-1 and TRBJ2-2; no D gene is confidently identified. In nucleotides, the sequence is TGTGCCAGCAGTGAAGGAACATCAGGATTAGGGGAGCTGTTTTTT. Its product reads: CASSEGTSGLGELFF.